One sample yielded the 2 T cell receptor beta chains listed below, sequenced in a study of T cell repertoires in cytomegalovirus infection. The antigens for these receptors are not known. Each CDR3 protein is one row after TCRdb ran MiXCR on the reads. The sample gives about 110,000 distinct CDR3 sequences, about 40% of which show up once; about 76% is in the top ten. The source was CD8+ T cells from cultured PBMCs, collected from culture after CMV antigen stimulation. All receptors come from a human donor in good health (CMV status not recorded). Some clones in this sample may be carry-over from other donors' samples.

The chain uses TRBV9 and TRBJ2-5; the match to TRBD2 covers 9 bases. V shed 4 bases, J shed 5 bases, and the junction held 15 bases outside the gene matches. Looked up from germline, CDR1 is SGDLS and CDR2 is YYNGEE. CDR3 length: 17 amino acids. The CDR3 coding sequence is TGTGCCAGCAGCCCGAGTGGTAGCGGGGGCTTGAGGGAGACCCAGTACTTC. Translating gives CASSPSGSGGLRETQYF.

The rearrangement links TRBV27 to TRBJ1-2; no reliable D call. The germline gives CDR1 MNHEY, CDR2 SMNVEV (reference sequence). The CDR3 loop spans 13 amino acids. The V end lost 2 bases, the J end lost 4 bases, and 8 bases lay between the germline ends. The chain's CDR3 is CASSLGRGYGYTF. The CDR3 DNA is TGTGCCAGCAGTTTAGGACGTGGCTATGGCTACACCTTC.